This TCR beta chain was observed in a study of blood T cells in healthy people across ages. Study in general: Per two T cells, about one barcoded beta molecule was captured through template switching. Study-wide results and caveats: Unknown donor CMV status possibly confounded expanded clonotype changes.

The use of a sample-barcoded 5' primer and a J-beta primer mix characterized a second PCR of about 7 to 12 cycles. Each TCR beta cDNA got a 12-nucleotide random molecular identifier. TCRdb reprocessed the 5' RACE reads via MiXCR and lists one record per CDR3 protein. The table has approximately 350,000 distinct CDR3 sequences, roughly half seen once. This CDR3 contains 15 residues. Trimming shortened V by 2 bases and J by 5 bases, and 15 bases separated the two germline ends. There were at least 5.5 micrograms of total RNA extracted from every sample. For this clonotype: Its cognate antigen is unknown.

Source material: blood. V and J are TRBV12-3 or TRBV12-4 and TRBJ1-1; TRBD1 might be the D (5 bases). This receptor was taken from a man aged 60 to 69 in good health. Here the CDR3 DNA reads TGTGCCAGCAGTTTAAACTCCCAGTCAGGGACTGAAGCTTTCTTT. The encoded protein is CASSLNSQSGTEAFF.